This T cell receptor beta chain comes out of a study of blood T cell repertoires in COVID-19 (dated by TCRdb to 2018 to 2020). As for the study more broadly: Samples from collaborators originated in the United States, Italy and Spain and spanned both the acute and convalescent phases of COVID-19. Where available, HLA class I and class II types were obtained from metadata supplied by the sample provider rather than from assay-based typing. The prospective study material was composed of cDNA or gDNA derived from T cells, B-cell-depleted T cells, or PBMCs. The dataset comprised deeply sampled blood TCRbeta repertoires from subjects exposed to, actively infected with, or recovered from COVID-19. Nearly every sample came with metadata listing a de-identified subject ID, COVID-19 status, age in years and sex. The repertoires were made available in a free public database intended to serve as a resource for research on the immune response to SARS-CoV-2. Samples came from the ongoing ImmuneRACE study (first 160 participants) plus 1,254 subjects from 6 global collaborators. Broad study findings and their caveats: The quantity of clinical and demographic metadata differed by source and by participant and was supplied without curation.

TCRbeta CDR3 regions were amplified from genomic DNA using the immunoSEQ Assay, a bias-controlled multiplex PCR. The study's own analysis went as follows. The number of nucleated cells in each sample was estimated from the amplification of reference gene primers within the assay. Sequence reads were collapsed and filtered to measure the absolute abundance of every unique TCRbeta CDR3 rearrangement. Productive Simpson clonality was computed per sample as the square root of Simpson's diversity index over productive rearrangements. Sourced from immuneACCESS, this table was stored by TCRdb with only in-frame sequences that have V and J called. A share of the clones is absent; for the studies checked, an unresolved V gene accounts for under half, and the remainder has no known explanation. D and trimming come from the DNA, and the V and J calls and clone size come from that table. The sample table shows fewer than 100,000 clones, and 82% are seen once. The ten top clones hold approximately 30% of the sample.

Collaborating institutions collected whole blood in K2EDTA tubes following their own protocols. Collaborator samples were shipped for TCRbeta analysis as frozen whole blood, isolated PBMCs, or DNA extracted from either sample type. Points on this clone: It has no known antigen specificity. No much larger clone exists at a distance of one base, and base qualities are not known.

The germline V gene (reference sequence) supplies CDR1 LGHDT and CDR2 YNNKEL. The V end loses 6 bases and the J end loses 2 bases, and a stretch of 11 bases separates them. The CDR3, cysteine through phenylalanine, is 14 amino acids long. Only CDR3 DNA remains: 42 bases, in frame from the first base. The clonotype originates from a human donor in a cohort sampled during active COVID-19. The sequenced sample consisted of peripheral blood. The receptor chain draws on TRBV3-1 (or the pseudogene TRBV3-2) and TRBJ1-5; the D segment could be TRBD1, given 6 matching bases. The sequence in DNA is TGTGCCAGCAGTCATTCAGGGGGCAATCAGCCCCAGCATTTT. This gives the protein CASSHSGGNQPQHF.